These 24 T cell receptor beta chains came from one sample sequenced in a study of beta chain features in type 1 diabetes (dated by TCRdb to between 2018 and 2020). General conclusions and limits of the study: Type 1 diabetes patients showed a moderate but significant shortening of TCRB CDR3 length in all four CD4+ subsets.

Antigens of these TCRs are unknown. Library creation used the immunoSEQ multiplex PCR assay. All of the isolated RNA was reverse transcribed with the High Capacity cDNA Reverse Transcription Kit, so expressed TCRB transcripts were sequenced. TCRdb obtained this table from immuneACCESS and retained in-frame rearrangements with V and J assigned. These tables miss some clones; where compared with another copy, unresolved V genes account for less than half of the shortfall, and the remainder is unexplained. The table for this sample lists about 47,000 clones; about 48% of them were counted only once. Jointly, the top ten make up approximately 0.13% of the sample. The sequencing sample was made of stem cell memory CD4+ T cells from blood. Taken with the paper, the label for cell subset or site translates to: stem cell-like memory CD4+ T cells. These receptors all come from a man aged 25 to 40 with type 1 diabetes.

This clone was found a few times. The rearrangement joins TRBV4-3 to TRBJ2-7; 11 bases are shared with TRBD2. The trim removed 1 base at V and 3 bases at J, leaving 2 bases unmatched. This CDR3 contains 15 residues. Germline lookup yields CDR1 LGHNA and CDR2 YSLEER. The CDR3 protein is CASSQGLAGFYEQYF. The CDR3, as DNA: TGCGCCAGCAGCCAAGGACTAGCGGGATTCTACGAGCAGTACTTC.

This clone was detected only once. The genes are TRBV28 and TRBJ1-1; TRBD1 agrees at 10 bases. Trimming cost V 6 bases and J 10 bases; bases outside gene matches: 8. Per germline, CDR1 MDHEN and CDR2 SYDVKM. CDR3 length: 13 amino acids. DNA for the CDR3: TGTGCCAGCAGATCCTCGGGACAGGGGTTAGCTTTCTTT. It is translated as CASRSSGQGLAFF. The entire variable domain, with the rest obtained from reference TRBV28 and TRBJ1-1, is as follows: DVKVTQSSRYLVKRTGEKVFLECVQDMDHENMFWYRQDPGLGLRLIYFSYDVKMKEKGDIPEGYSVSREKKERFSLILESASTNQTSMYLCASRSSGQGLAFFGQGTRLTVV.

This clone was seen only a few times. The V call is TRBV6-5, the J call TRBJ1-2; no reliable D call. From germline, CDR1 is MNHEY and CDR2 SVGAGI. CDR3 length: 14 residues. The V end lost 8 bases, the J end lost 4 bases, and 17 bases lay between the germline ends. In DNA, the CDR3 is TGTGCCAGCCATCCAGGATCCGTCACCTATGGCTACACCTTC. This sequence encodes CASHPGSVTYGYTF.

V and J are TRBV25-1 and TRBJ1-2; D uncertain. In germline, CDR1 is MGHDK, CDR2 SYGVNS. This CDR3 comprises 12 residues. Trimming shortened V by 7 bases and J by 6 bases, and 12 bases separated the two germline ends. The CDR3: CASNHRKDGYTF. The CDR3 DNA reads TGTGCCAGCAACCACAGAAAGGATGGCTACACCTTC.

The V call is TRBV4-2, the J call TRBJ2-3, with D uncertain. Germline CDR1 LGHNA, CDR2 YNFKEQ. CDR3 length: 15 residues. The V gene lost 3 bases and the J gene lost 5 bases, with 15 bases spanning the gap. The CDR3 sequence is CASSHSLRGIDTQYF. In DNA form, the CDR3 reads TGTGCCAGCAGCCATTCTCTTAGAGGAATAGATACGCAGTATTTT.

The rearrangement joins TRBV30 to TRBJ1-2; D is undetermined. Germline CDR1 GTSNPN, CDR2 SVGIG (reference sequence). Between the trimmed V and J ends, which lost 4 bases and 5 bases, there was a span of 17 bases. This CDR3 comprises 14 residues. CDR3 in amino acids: CAWNRDSLLYGYTF. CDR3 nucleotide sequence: TGTGCCTGGAATCGGGATTCCCTGCTGTATGGCTACACCTTC. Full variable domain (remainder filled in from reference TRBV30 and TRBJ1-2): SQTIHQWPATLVQPVGSPLSLECTVEGTSNPNLYWYRQAAGRGLQLLFYSVGIGQISSEVPQNLSASRPQDRQFILSSKKLLLSDSGFYLCAWNRDSLLYGYTFGSGTRLTVV.

The CDR3: CASSERGISEQYF. The DNA for the CDR3 is TGTGCCAGCAGTGAAAGGGGGATCTCCGAGCAGTACTTC. The rearrangement uses TRBV2 and TRBJ2-7, with D perhaps TRBD1 (6 bases). The CDR3 has 13 residues. Trimming removed 2 bases at V and 6 bases at J, with 11 bases between. Germline V CDR1 and CDR2: SNHLY, FYNNEI.

CDR3 residues: CASIRDRAVNQPQHF. The CDR3 DNA reads TGTGCCAGCATCCGGGACAGGGCCGTGAATCAGCCCCAGCATTTT. V gene TRBV6-5 combines with J gene TRBJ1-5; 9 bases align to TRBD1. V lost 7 bases to trimming and J lost 4 bases; unmatched junction nucleotides: 8. Germline V gives CDR1 MNHEY, CDR2 SVGAGI. The CDR3 loop spans 15 amino acids.

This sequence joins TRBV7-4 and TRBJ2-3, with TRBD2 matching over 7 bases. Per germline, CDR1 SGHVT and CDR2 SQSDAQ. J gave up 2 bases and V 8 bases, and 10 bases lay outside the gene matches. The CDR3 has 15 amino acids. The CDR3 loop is CASSLGRQITDTQYF. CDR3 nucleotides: TGTGCCAGCTCCCTCGGGAGGCAAATCACAGATACGCAGTATTTT. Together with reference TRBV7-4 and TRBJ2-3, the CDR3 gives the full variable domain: GAGVSQSPRYKVAKRGRDVALRCDSISGHVTLYWYRQTLGQGSEVLTYSQSDAQRDKSGRPSGRFSAERPERSVSTLKIQRTEQGDSAVYLCASSLGRQITDTQYFGPGTRLTVL.

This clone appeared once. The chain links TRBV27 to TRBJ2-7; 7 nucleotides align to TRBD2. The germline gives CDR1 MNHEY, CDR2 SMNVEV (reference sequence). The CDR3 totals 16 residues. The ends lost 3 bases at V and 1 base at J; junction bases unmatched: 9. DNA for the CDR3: TGTGCCAGCAGTTTGCAACGGACTAGTAAATCCTACGAGCAGTACTTC. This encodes CASSLQRTSKSYEQYF.

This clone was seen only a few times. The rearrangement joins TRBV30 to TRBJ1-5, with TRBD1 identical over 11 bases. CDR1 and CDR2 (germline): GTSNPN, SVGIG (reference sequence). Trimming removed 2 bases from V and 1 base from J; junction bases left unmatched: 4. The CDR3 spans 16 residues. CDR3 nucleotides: TGTGCCTGGAGTTGGGGGGACAGGGGGAGCAATCAGCCCCAGCATTTT. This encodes CAWSWGDRGSNQPQHF.

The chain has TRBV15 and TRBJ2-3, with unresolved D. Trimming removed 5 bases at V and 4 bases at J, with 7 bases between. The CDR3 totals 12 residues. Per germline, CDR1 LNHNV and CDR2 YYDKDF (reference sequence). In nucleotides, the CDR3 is TGTGCCACCAGCTCGTTTCCAGATACGCAGTATTTT. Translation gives CATSSFPDTQYF.

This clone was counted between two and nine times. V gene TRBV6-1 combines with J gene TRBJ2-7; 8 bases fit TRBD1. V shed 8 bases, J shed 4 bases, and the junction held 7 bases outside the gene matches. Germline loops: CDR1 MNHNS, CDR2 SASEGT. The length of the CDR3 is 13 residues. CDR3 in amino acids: CASDRDRTYEQYF. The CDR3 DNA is TGTGCCAGCGACCGGGACAGGACATACGAGCAGTACTTC.

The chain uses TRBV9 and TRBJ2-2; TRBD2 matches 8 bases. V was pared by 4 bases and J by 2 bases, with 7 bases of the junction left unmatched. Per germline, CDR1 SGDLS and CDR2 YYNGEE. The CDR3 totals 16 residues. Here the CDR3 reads CASSPPGGPNTGELFF. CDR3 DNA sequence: TGTGCCAGCAGCCCACCGGGGGGGCCAAACACCGGGGAGCTGTTTTTT. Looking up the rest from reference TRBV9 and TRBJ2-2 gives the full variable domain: DSGVTQTPKHLITATGQRVTLRCSPRSGDLSVYWYQQSLDQGLQFLIQYYNGEERAKGNILERFSAQQFPDLHSELNLSSLELGDSALYFCASSPPGGPNTGELFFGEGSRLTVL.

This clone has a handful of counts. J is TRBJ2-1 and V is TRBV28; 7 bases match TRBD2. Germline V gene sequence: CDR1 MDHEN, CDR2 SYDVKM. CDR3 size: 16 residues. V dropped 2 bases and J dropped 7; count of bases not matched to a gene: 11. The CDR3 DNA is TGTGCCAGCAGTTTAGTTCCGGGAGGAGGGAGGAATGAGCAGTTCTTC. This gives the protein CASSLVPGGGRNEQFF.

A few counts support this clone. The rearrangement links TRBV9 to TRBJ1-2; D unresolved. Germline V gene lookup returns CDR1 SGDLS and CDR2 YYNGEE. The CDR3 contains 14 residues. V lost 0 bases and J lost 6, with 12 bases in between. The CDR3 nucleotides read TGTGCCAGCAGCGTAGGATGGTTGAGGGATGGCTACACCTTC. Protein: CASSVGWLRDGYTF.

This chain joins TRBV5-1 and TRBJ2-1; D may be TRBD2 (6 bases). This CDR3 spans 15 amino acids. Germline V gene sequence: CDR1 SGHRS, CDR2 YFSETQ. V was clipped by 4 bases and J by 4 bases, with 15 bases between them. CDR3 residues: CASSLRTGEYNEQFF. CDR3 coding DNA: TGCGCCAGCAGCCTCCGAACGGGAGAATACAATGAGCAGTTCTTC.

Here the CDR3 reads CASSPRQGGTDTQYF. The CDR3 DNA reads TGTGCCAGCTCACCAAGGCAGGGTGGAACAGATACGCAGTATTTT. V gene TRBV18 combines with J gene TRBJ2-3; weak D call: TRBD1 (5 bases). V was cut by 2 bases and J by 3 bases, with 12 bases left in between. The CDR3 is made up of 15 amino acids. The germline V gene has CDR1 KGHSH and CDR2 LQKENI.

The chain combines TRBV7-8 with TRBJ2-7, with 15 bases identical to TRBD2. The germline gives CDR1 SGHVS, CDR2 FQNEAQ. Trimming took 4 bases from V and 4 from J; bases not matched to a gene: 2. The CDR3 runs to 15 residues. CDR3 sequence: CASSWGLAGGYEQYF. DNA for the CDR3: TGTGCCAGCAGCTGGGGACTAGCGGGAGGATACGAGCAGTACTTC.

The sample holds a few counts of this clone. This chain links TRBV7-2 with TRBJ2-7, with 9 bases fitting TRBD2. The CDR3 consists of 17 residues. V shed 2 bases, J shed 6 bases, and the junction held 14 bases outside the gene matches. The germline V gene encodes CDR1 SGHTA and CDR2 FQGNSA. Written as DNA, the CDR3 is TGTGCCAGCAGCTTACCCCTTAGCGGGAGCAGTACCGCCGAGCAGTACTTC. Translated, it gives CASSLPLSGSSTAEQYF.

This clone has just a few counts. The DNA of the CDR3 is TGTGCCAGCAGTGAAAGCGGAGATACGCAGTATTTT. Translation: CASSESGDTQYF. V usage is TRBV6-1 and J usage is TRBJ2-3; maybe TRBD2 (5 bases). CDR3 size: 12 residues. V was pared by 2 bases and J by 5 bases, with 5 bases between. Germline V lookup: CDR1 MNHNS, CDR2 SASEGT.

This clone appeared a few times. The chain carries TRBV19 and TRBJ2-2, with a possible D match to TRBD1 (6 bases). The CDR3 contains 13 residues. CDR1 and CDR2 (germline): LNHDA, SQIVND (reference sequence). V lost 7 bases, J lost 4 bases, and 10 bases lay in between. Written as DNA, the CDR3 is TGTGCCAGTATTAACAGGGCCACCGGGGAGCTGTTTTTT. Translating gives CASINRATGELFF.

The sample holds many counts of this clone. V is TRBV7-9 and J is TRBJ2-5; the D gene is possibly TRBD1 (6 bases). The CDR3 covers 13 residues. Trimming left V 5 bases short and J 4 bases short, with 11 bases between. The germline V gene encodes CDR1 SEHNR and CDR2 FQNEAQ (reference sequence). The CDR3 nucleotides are TGTGCCAGCAGCCAAGGCAGGGGAGAGACCCAGTACTTC. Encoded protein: CASSQGRGETQYF.

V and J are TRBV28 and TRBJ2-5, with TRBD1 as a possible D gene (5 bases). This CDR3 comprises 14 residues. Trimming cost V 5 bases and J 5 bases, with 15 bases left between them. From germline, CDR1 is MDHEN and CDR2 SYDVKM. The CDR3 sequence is CASSDRAGPETQYF. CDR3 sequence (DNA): TGTGCCAGCAGTGACCGGGCAGGGCCCGAGACCCAGTACTTC.